Below, 7 T cell receptor beta chains from the same sample are listed, as sequenced in a study of blood T cell repertoires in COVID-19. TCRdb's copy holds only in-frame clones and misses some; the assay was immunoSEQ multiplex PCR. The top ten clones hold 0.75% to 0.8% of a sample with fewer than 95,000 clones, around 90% of them seen once. Input material: peripheral blood. Receptor source: an elderly woman with acute or convalescent COVID-19.

The chain combines TRBV5-5 with TRBJ1-2, with a possible D match to TRBD1 (6 bases). The CDR3 runs to 12 residues. V was clipped by 2 bases and J by 7 bases, with 9 bases between them. Germline V gene lookup returns CDR1 SGHKS and CDR2 YYEKEE (reference sequence). In DNA, the CDR3 is TGTGCCAGCAGCTTTACAGGGTCTGGCTACACCTTC. Protein: CASSFTGSGYTF. Drawing the rest from reference TRBV5-5 and TRBJ1-2, the complete variable domain is DAGVTQSPTHLIKTRGQQVTLRCSPISGHKSVSWYQQVLGQGPQFIFQYYEKEERGRGNFPDRFSARQFPNYSSELNVNALLLGDSALYLCASSFTGSGYTFGSGTRLTVV.

CDR3 sequence (DNA): TGTGCCAGCAGCGTAGAGGGGACAGGGGAGGGCTACGAGCAGTACTTC. Protein: CASSVEGTGEGYEQYF. The chain recombines TRBV9 with TRBJ2-7, with 10 nucleotides matching TRBD1. The germline CDR1 and CDR2 sequences are SGDLS and YYNGEE. This CDR3 has 16 amino acids. The V segment lost 0 bases and the J segment 3 bases; nucleotides outside the gene matches: 6.

The J gene is TRBJ2-7, the V gene TRBV12-3 or TRBV12-4, with TRBD1 identical over 8 bases. With V trimmed by 6 bases and J by 6 bases, 7 bases remained unmatched. CDR3 length equals 13 residues. CDR3 sequence (DNA): TGTGCCAGCAGGACCGGACAGGGAGGCGAGCAGTACTTC. This gives the protein CASRTGQGGEQYF.

This chain links TRBV11-2 with TRBJ2-2; 10 nucleotides match TRBD2. This CDR3 region has 18 residues. Germline CDR1 is SGHAT and CDR2 is FQNNGV. V lost 0 bases, J lost 8 bases, and 12 bases stayed unmatched. CDR3 sequence reads: CASSLDWSGRAFVGELFF. The CDR3 coding sequence is TGTGCCAGCAGCTTAGATTGGAGCGGGAGGGCCTTTGTTGGGGAGCTGTTTTTT.

As for this clone: The junction shows a germline mismatch at one end, possibly a read error. Other DNA sequences in this sample translate to the same CDR3. The rearrangement joins TRBV19 to TRBJ2-2; D might be TRBD2 (5 bases). The CDR3 extends over 17 amino acids. Germline lookup yields CDR1 LNHDA and CDR2 SQIVND (reference sequence). This CDR3 reads CASSQDWIPPNTGELFF. Here the CDR3 DNA reads TGCGCCAGTAGTCAGGACTGGATTCCCCCGAACACCGGGGAGCTGTTTTTT.

The chain is built from TRBV19 and TRBJ2-3, with D hard to call. Trimming cost V 5 bases and J 0 bases, with 9 bases left between them. CDR3 length: 14 residues. Germline V lookup: CDR1 LNHDA, CDR2 SQIVND (reference sequence). This CDR3 is CASSPVVSTDTQYF. The CDR3 DNA is TGTGCCAGTAGTCCTGTAGTTAGCACAGATACGCAGTATTTT.

The rearrangement uses TRBV4-1 and TRBJ2-4, with a tentative D call TRBD1 (6 bases). Germline values: CDR1 MGHRA, CDR2 YSYEKL. The CDR3 contains 16 residues. V gave up 1 base and J gave up 0 bases, with 10 bases separating them. This chain's CDR3 is CASSQGTVLAKNIQYF. CDR3 nucleotide sequence: TGCGCCAGCAGCCAAGGGACAGTTCTAGCCAAAAACATTCAGTACTTC.